This TCR beta chain was sequenced in a study of STAT5B mutations in CD4+ large granular lymphocyte leukemia. Study information: Healthy donors showed HLA-associated enrichment of the CDR3 'QG' motif. Study outcomes and limitations: Without putative leukemic clones, patient CD4-sorted repertoires remained more clonal than healthy CD4+ repertoires. Top patient clones used TRBV06 genes more often: 8/27 versus 2/35 in controls.

The survey-level immunoSEQ assay was used. This table comes from immunoSEQ multiplex PCR, and its TCRdb copy is limited to in-frame clones, with some not included. The profile shows some 51,000 clones, about 80% of them singletons. The V and J ends lost 0 bases and 0 bases respectively, with 6 bases between them. The length of the CDR3 is 16 residues. The germline V gene has CDR1 LGHNA and CDR2 YNFKEQ. On this clone: Antigen: not known.

The receptor comes from a human donor in good health. This chain connects TRBV4-2 to TRBJ2-6, with D unclear. Sequencing was carried out using CD4+ T cells from blood buffy coats. Here the CDR3 reads CASSQDQGSGANVLTF. Written as DNA, the CDR3 is TGTGCCAGCAGCCAAGATCAAGGCTCTGGGGCCAACGTCCTGACTTTC.